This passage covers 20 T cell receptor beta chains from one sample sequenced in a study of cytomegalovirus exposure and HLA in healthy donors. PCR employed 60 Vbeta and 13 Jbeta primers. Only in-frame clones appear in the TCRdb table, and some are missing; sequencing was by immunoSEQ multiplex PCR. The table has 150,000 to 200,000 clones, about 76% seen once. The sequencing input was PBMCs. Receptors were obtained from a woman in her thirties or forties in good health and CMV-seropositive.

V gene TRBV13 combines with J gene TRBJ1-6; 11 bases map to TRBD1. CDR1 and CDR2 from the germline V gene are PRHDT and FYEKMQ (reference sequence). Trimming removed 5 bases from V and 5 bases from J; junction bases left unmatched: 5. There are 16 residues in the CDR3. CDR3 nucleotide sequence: TGTGCCAGCAGCCCAAGGACAGGGGGCAATAATTCACCCCTCCACTTT. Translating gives CASSPRTGGNNSPLHF.

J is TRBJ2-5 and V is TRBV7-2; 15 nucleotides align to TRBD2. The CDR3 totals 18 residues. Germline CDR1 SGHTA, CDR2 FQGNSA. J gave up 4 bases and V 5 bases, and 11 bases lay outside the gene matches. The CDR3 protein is CASSPGGTSGRRGETQYF. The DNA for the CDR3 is TGTGCCAGCAGCCCAGGAGGGACTAGCGGGAGGCGCGGAGAGACCCAGTACTTC.

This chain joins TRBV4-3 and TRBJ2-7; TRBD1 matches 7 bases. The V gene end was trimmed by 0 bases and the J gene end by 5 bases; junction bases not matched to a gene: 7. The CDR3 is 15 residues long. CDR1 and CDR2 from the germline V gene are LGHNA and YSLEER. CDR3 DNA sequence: TGCGCCAGCAGCCAAGATCGCCACAGGGGCCACGAGCAGTACTTC. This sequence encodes CASSQDRHRGHEQYF.

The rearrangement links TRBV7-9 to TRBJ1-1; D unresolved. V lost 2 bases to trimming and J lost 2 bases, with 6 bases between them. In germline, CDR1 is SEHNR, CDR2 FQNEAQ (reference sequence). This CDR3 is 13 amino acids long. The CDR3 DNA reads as TGTGCCAGCAGCTTACTGGCCAACACTGAAGCTTTCTTT. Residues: CASSLLANTEAFF.

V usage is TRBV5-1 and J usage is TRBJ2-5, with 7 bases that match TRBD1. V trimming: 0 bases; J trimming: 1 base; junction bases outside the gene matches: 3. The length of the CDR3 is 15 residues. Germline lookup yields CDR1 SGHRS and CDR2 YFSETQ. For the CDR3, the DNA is TGCGCCAGCAGCTTGGAGGGGGCAACCCAAGAGACCCAGTACTTC. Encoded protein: CASSLEGATQETQYF.

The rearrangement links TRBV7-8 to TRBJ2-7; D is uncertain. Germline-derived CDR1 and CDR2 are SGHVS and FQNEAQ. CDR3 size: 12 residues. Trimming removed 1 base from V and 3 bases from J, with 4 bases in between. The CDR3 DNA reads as TGTGCCAGCAGCTTAGACAACTACGAGCAGTACTTC. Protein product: CASSLDNYEQYF.

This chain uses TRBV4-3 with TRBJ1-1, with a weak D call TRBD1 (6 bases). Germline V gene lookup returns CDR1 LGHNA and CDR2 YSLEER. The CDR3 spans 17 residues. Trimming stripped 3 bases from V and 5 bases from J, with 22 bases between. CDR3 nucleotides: TGCGCCAGCAGCCAGCGACCAGTACAGGGAGGGTGGACTGAAGCTTTCTTT. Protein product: CASSQRPVQGGWTEAFF.

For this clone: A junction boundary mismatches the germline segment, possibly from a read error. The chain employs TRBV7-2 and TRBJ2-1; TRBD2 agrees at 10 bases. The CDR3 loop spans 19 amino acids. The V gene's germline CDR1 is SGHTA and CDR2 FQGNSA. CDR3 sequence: CASSLYSSGSSFVVNQQFF. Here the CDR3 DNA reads TGTGCCAGCAGCTTATATTCTAGCGGGAGCTCCTTCGTGGTCAATCAGCAGTTCTTC. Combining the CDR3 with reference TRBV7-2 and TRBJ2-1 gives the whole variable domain GAGVSQSPSNKVTEKGKDVELRCDPISGHTALYWYRQSLGQGLEFLIYFQGNSAPDKSGLPSDRFSAERTGGSVSTLTIQRTQQEDSAVYLCASSLYSSGSSFVVNQQFFGPGTRLTVL.

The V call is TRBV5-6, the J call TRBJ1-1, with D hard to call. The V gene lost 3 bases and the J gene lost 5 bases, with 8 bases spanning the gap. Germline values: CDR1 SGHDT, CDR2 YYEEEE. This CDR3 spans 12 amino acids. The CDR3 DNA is TGTGCCAGCAGCTCAACAGTTACTGAAGCTTTCTTT. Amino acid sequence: CASSSTVTEAFF.

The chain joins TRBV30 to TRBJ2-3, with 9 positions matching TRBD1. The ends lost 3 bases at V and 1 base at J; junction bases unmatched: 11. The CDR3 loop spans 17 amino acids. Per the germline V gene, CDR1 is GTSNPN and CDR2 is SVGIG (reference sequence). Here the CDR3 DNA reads TGTGCCTGGAGCACAGTGAACAGGGGGCGAGGCACAGATACGCAGTATTTT. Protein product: CAWSTVNRGRGTDTQYF.

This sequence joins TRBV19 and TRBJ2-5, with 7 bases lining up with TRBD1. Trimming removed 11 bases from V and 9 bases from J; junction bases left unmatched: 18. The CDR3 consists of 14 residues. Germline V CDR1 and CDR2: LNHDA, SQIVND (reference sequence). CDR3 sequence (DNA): TGTGCCGCAGGGGGTACAGGCACTCGGGTGCCCCAGTACTTC. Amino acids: CAAGGTGTRVPQYF.

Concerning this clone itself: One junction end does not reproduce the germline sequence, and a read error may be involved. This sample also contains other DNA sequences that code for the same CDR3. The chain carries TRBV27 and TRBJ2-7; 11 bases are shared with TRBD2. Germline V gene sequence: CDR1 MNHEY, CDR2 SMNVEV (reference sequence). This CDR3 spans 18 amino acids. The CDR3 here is CASSLQGTSGTLSYEQYF. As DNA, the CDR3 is TGCGCCAGCAGTCTTCAGGGGACTAGCGGCACTCTCTCCTACGAGCAGTACTTC.

The CDR3 loop reads CASSSKEGGRNYGYTF. The CDR3 coding sequence is TGTGCCAGCAGCTCAAAGGAGGGGGGGCGCAACTATGGCTACACCTTC. The J gene is TRBJ1-2, the V gene TRBV5-4, with a possible D match to TRBD1 (6 bases). The ends were cut back, 3 bases at V and 2 bases at J, with 17 bases in the middle. Germline CDR1 and CDR2: SGHNT and YYREEE (reference sequence). This CDR3 has 16 amino acids.

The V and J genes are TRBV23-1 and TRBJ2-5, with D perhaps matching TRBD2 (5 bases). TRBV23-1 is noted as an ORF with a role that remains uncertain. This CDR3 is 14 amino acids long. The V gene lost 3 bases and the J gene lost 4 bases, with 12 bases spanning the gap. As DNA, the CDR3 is TGCGCCAGCAGTCACGTGCGGGTTGGAGAGACCCAGTACTTC. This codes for CASSHVRVGETQYF.

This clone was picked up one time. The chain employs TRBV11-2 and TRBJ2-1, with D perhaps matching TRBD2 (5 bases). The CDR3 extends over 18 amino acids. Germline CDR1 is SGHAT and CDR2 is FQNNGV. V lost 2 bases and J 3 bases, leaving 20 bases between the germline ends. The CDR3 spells CASSLSPLRLEGYNEQFF. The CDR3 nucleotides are TGTGCCAGCAGCTTAAGCCCCCTGAGGCTAGAGGGCTACAATGAGCAGTTCTTC.

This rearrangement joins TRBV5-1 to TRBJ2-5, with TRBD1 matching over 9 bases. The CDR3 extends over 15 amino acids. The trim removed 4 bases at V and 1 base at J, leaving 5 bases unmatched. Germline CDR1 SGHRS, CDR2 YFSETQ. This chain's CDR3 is CASSEGQGPQETQYF. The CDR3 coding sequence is TGCGCCAGCAGCGAGGGACAGGGTCCCCAAGAGACCCAGTACTTC.

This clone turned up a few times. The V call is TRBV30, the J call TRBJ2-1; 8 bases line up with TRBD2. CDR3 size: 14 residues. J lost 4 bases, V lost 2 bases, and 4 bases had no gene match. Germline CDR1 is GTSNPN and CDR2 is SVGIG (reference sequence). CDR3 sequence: CAWSTSGYYNEQFF. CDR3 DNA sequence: TGTGCCTGGAGTACTAGCGGATATTACAATGAGCAGTTCTTC.

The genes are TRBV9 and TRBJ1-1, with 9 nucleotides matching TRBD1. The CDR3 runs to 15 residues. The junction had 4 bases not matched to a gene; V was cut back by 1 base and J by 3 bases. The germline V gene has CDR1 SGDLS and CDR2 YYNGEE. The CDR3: CASSVSGTGYTEAFF. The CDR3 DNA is TGTGCCAGCAGCGTAAGCGGGACAGGGTACACTGAAGCTTTCTTT.

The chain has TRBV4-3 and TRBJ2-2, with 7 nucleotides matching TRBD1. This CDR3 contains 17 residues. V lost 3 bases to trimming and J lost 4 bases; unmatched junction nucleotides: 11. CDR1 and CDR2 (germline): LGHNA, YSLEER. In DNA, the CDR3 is TGCGCCAGCAGCCAGAAGGACAGGCTGGGGATCACCGGGGAGCTGTTTTTT. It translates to CASSQKDRLGITGELFF.

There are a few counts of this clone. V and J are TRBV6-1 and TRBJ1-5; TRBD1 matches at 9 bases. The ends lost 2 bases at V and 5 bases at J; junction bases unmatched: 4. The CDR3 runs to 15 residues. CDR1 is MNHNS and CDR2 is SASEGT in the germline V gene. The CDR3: CASSESRQGDQPQHF. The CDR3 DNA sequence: TGTGCCAGCAGTGAATCCCGACAGGGGGATCAGCCCCAGCATTTT.